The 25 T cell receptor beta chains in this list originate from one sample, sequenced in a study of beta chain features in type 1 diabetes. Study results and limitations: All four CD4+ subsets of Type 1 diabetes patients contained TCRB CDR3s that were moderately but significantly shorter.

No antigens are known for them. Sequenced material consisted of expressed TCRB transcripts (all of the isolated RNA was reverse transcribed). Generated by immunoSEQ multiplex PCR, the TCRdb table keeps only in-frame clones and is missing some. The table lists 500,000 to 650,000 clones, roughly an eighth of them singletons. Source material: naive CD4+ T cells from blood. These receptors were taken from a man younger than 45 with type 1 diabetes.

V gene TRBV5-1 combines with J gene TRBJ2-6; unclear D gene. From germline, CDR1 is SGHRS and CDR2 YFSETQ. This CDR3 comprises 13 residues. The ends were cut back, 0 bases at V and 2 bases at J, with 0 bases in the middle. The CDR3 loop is CASSLAGANVLTF. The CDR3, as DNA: TGCGCCAGCAGCTTGGCTGGGGCCAACGTCCTGACTTTC. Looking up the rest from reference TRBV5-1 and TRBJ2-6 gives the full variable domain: KAGVTQTPRYLIKTRGQQVTLSCSPISGHRSVSWYQQTPGQGLQFLFEYFSETQRNKGNFPGRFSGRQFSNSRSEMNVSTLELGDSALYLCASSLAGANVLTFGAGSRLTVL.

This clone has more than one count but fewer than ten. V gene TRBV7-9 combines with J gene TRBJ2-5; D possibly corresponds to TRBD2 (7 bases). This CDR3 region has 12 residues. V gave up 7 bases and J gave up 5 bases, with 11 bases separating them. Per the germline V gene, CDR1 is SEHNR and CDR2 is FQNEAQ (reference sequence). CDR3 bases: TGTGCCAGCACCTCGGGGGGCGAGACCCAGTACTTC. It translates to CASTSGGETQYF. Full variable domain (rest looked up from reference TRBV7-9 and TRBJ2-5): DTGVSQNPRHKITKRGQNVTFRCDPISEHNRLYWYRQTLGQGPEFLTYFQNEAQLEKSRLLSDRFSAERPKGSFSTLEIQRTEQGDSAMYLCASTSGGETQYFGPGTRLLVL.

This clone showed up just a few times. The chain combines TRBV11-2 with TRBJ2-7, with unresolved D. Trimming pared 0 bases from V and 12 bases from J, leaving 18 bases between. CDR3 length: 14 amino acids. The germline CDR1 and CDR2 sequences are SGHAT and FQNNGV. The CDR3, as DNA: TGTGCCAGCAGCTTAGACCCCCCTTGGGTGTCGCCGTACTTC. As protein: CASSLDPPWVSPYF.

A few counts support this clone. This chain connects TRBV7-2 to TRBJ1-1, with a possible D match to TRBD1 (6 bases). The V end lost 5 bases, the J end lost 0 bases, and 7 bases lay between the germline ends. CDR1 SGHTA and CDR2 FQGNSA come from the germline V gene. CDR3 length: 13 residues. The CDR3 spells CASSDRMNTEAFF. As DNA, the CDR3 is TGTGCCAGCAGCGACAGGATGAACACTGAAGCTTTCTTT.

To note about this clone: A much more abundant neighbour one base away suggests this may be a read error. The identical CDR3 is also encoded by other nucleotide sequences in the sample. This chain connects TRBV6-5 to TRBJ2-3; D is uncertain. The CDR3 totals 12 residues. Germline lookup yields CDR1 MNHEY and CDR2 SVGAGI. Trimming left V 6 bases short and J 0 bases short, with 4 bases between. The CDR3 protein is CASSPSTDTQYF. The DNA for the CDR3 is TGTGCCAGCAGCCCGAGCACAGATACGCAGTATTTT.

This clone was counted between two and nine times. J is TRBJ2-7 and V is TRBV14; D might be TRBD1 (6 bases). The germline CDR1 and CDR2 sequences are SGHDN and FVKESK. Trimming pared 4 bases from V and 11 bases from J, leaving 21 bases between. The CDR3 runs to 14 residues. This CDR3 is CASSRIRDTGWKYF. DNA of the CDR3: TGTGCCAGCAGCCGGATTCGGGACACCGGTTGGAAGTACTTC.

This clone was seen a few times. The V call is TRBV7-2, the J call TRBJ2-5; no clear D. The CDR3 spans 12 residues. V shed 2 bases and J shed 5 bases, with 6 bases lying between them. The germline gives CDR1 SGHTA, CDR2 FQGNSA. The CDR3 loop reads CASSLWGETQYF. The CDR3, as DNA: TGTGCCAGCAGCTTATGGGGTGAGACCCAGTACTTC.

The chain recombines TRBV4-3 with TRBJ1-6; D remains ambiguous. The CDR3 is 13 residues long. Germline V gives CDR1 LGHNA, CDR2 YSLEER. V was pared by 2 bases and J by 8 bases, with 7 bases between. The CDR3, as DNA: TGCGCCAGCAGCCAAAATAGGGATTCACCCCTCCACTTT. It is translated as CASSQNRDSPLHF.

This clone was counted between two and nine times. CDR3 sequence: CASSLIPGHYNEQFF. The DNA for the CDR3 is TGTGCCAGCAGCCTTATCCCGGGGCACTACAATGAGCAGTTCTTC. The chain has TRBV7-2 and TRBJ2-1; D is tentatively TRBD1 or TRBD2 (5 bases each). This CDR3 region has 15 residues. Germline V gene sequence: CDR1 SGHTA, CDR2 FQGNSA. Trimming left V 5 bases short and J 3 bases short, with 14 bases between.

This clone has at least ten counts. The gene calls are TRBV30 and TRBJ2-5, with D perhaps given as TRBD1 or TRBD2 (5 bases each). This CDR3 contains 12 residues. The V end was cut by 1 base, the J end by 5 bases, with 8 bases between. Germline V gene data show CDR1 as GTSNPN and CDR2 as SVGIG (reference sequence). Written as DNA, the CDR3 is TGTGCCTGGAGTGCCTGGGGGGAGACCCAGTACTTC. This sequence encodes CAWSAWGETQYF.

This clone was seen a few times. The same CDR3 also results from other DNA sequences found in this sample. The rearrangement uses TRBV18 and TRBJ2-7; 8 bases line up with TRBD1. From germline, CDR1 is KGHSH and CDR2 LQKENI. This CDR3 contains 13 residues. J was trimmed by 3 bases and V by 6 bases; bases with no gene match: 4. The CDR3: CASSPGGGYEQYF. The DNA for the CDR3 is TGTGCCAGCTCTCCAGGGGGCGGCTACGAGCAGTACTTC.

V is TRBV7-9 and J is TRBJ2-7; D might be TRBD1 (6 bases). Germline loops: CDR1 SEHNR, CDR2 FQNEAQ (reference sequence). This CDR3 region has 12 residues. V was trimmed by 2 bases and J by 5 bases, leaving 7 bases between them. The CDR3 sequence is CASSLQGNEQYF. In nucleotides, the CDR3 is TGTGCCAGCAGCTTACAGGGGAACGAGCAGTACTTC.

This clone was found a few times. CDR3 nucleotide sequence: TGTGCCAGCAGCCGTTGGGCACAGGACCCATATGGCTACACCTTC. This gives the protein CASSRWAQDPYGYTF. This chain uses TRBV2 with TRBJ1-2, with D possibly matching TRBD1 (5 bases). Trimming took 6 bases from V and 5 from J, leaving 19 bases between them. Germline CDR1 is SNHLY and CDR2 is FYNNEI. This CDR3 region has 15 residues.

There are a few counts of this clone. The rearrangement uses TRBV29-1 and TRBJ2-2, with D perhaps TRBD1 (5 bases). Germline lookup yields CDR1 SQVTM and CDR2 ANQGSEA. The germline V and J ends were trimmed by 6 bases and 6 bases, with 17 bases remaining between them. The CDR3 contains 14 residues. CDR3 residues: CSVVTKMGPGELFF. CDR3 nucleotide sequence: TGCAGCGTGGTAACGAAGATGGGGCCCGGGGAGCTGTTTTTT.

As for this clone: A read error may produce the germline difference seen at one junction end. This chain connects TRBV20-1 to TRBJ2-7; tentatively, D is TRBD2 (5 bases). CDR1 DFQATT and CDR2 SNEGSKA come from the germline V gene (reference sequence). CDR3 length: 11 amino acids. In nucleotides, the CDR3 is TGTAGTTCTCCGGGAACCTACGAGCAGTACTTC. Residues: CSSPGTYEQYF.

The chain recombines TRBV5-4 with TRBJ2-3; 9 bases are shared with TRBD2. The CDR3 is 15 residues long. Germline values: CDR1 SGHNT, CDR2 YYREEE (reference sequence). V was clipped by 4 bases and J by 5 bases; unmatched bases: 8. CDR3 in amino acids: CASSPPASGVDTQYF. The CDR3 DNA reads TGTGCCAGCAGCCCCCCCGCTAGCGGGGTAGATACGCAGTATTTT.

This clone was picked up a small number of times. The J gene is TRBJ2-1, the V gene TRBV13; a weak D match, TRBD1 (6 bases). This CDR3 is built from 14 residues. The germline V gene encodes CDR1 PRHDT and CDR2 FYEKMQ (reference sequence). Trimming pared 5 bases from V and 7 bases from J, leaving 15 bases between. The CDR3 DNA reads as TGTGCCAGCAGCCGCTTATTACAGGGTAATGAGCAGTTCTTC. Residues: CASSRLLQGNEQFF.

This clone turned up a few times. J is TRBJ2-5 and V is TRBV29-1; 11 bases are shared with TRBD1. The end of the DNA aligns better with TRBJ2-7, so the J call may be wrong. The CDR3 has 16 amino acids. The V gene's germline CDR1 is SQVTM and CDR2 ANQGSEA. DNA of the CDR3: TGCAGCGTCGCTTCTCGGGACAGGGGGACCACCTACGAGCAGTACTTC. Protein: CSVASRDRGTTYEQYF.

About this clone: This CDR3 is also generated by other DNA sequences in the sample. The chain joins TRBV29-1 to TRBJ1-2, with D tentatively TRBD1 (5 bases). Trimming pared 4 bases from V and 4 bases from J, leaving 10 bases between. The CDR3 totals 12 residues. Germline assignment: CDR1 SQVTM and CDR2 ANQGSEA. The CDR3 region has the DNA TGCAGCGTTGGGGGGGTGGGCTATGGCTACACCTTC. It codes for CSVGGVGYGYTF.

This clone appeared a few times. The chain's CDR3 is CASSPMTGNNEQYF. CDR3 in DNA: TGTGCCAGCAGCCCGATGACAGGGAACAACGAGCAGTACTTC. The chain uses TRBV9 and TRBJ2-7; 7 positions match TRBD1. The CDR3 is 14 amino acids. Unmatched junction bases numbered 9, after V lost 4 bases and J lost 5 bases. Germline CDR1 SGDLS, CDR2 YYNGEE.

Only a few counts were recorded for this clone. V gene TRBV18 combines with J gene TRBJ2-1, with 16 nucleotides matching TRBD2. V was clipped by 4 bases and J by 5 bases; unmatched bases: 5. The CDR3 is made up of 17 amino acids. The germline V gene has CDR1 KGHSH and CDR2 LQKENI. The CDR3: CASSQGLAGGFNNEQFF. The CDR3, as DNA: TGTGCCAGCTCACAGGGACTAGCGGGGGGGTTCAACAATGAGCAGTTCTTC.

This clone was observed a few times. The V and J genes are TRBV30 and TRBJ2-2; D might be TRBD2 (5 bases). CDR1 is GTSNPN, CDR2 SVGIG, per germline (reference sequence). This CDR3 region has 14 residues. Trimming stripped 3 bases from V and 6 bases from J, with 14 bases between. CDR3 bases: TGTGCCTGGAGCCCGGGGTCAACTTCCGGGGAGCTGTTTTTT. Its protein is CAWSPGSTSGELFF. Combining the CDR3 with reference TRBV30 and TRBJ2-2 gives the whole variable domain SQTIHQWPATLVQPVGSPLSLECTVEGTSNPNLYWYRQAAGRGLQLLFYSVGIGQISSEVPQNLSASRPQDRQFILSSKKLLLSDSGFYLCAWSPGSTSGELFFGEGSRLTVL.

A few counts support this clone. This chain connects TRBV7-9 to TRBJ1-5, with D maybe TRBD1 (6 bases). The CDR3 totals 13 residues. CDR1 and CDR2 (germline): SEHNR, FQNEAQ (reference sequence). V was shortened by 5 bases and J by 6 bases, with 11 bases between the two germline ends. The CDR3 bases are TGTGCCAGCAGCATCGGGGGGGCTCAGCCCCAGCATTTT. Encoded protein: CASSIGGAQPQHF.

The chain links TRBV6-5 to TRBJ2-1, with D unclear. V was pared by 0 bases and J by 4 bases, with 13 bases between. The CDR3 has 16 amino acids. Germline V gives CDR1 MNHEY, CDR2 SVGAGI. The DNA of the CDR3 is TGTGCCAGCAGTTACTCGAAGAGACTGCTTTACAATGAGCAGTTCTTC. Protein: CASSYSKRLLYNEQFF.

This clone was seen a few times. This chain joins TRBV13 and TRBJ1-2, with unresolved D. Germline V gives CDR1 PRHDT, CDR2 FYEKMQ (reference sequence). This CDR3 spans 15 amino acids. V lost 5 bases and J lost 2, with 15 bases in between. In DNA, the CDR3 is TGTGCCAGCAGCCTCCGGAGGGCGTCAAACTATGGCTACACCTTC. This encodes CASSLRRASNYGYTF.